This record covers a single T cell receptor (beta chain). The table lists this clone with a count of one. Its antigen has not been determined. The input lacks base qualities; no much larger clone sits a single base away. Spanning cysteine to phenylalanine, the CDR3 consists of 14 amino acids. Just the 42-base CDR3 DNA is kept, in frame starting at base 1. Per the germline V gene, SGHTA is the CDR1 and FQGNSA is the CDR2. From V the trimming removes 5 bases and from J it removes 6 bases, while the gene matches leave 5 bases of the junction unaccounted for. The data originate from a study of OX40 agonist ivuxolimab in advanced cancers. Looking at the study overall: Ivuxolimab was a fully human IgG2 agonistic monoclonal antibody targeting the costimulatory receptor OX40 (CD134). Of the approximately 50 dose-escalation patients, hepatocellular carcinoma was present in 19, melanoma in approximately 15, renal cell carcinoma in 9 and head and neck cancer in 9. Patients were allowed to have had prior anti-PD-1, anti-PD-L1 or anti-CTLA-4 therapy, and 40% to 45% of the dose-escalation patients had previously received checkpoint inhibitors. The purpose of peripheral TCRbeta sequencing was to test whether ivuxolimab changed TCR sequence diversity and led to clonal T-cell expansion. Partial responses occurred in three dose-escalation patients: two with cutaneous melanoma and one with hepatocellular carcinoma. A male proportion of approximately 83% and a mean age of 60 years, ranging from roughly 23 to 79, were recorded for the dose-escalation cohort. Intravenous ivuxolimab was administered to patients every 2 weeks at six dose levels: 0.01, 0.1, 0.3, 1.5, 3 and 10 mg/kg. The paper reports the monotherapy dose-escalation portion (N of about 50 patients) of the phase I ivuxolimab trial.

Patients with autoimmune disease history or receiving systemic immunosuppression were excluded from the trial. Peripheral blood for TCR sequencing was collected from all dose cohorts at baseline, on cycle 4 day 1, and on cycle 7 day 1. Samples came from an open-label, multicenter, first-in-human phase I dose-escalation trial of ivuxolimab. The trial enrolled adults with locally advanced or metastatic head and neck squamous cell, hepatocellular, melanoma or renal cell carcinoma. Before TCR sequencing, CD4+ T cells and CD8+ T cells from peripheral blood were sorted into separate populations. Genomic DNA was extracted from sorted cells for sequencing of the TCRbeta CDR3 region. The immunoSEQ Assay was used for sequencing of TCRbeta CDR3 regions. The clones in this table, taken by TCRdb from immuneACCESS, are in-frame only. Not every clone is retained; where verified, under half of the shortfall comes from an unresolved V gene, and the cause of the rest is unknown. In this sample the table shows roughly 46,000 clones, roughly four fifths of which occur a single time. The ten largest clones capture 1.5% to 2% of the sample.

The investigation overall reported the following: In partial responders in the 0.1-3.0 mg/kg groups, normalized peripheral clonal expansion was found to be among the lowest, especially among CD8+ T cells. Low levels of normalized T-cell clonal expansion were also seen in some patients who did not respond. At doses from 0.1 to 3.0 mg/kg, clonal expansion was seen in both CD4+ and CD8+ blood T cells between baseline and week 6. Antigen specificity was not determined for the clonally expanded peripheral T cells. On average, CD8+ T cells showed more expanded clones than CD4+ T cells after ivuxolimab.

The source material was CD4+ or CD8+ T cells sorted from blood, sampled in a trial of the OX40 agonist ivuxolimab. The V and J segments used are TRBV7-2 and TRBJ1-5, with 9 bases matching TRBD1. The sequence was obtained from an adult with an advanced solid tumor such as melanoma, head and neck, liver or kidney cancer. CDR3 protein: CASSRTGGGQPQHF. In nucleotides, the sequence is TGTGCCAGCAGCCGAACAGGGGGCGGTCAGCCCCAGCATTTT.